Listed here is a single T cell receptor beta chain. Its specificity is not known. These data come from a study of OX40 agonist ivuxolimab in advanced cancers. Study as a whole: Cancers in dose escalation were hepatocellular, melanoma, renal cell and head and neck. Enrollees could have had prior anti-PD-1, anti-PD-L1 or anti-CTLA-4 therapy, which 30% to 50% had received. Study-wide findings and caveats: Relative to CD4+ cells, CD8+ T cells on average had more expanded clones.

V lost 8 bases, J lost 6 bases, and 20 bases lay in between. Germline V gene data show CDR1 as SNHLY and CDR2 as FYNNEI. The CDR3 runs 15 residues. Assay: immunoSEQ multiplex PCR; the TCRdb copy retains only in-frame clones and omits some. Among about 82,000 clones listed, roughly 85% were seen once. V gene TRBV2 combines with J gene TRBJ1-5, with D tentatively TRBD1 (5 bases). Material: CD4+ or CD8+ T cells sorted from blood, obtained in a trial of the OX40 agonist ivuxolimab. This TCR derives from an adult with an advanced solid tumor such as melanoma, head and neck, liver or kidney cancer. CDR3 DNA: TGTGCCAGCGAAACTTCTCTGCAGGGTTCTCAGCCCCAGCATTTT. Translated, it gives CASETSLQGSQPQHF.